This T cell receptor beta chain emerged from a study of shared clonotypes between healthy human individuals. Overall study: Donors had three CD4 naive, three CD4 memory, two CD8 naive and one CD8 memory plate apiece.

The data were produced by immunoSEQ multiplex PCR, yet TCRdb's version contains in-frame clones alone and is incomplete. The sample lists over a million clones; 75% to 80% were seen once. Concerning this clone itself: Its antigen remains unidentified.

Whole-study findings and limits: Generation probabilities of non-shared clonotypes were lower (relative to those shared by all four donors).

There are 16 residues in the CDR3. V dropped 0 bases and J dropped 4; count of bases not matched to a gene: 7. Germline V CDR1 and CDR2: SGHAT, FQNNGV. Sequenced input: memory CD4+ T cells from PBMCs. As for subset: CD45RA-negative fraction. This clonotype was obtained from a man aged 18 to 29 in good health. Some clones in this sample may be carry-over from other donors' samples. This chain uses TRBV11-2 with TRBJ2-7; 9 bases map to TRBD2. The CDR3 DNA is TGTGCCAGCAGCTTAGACGGCGCGGGAGGGCTTTACGAGCAGTACTTC. Its protein is CASSLDGAGGLYEQYF.